This record concerns one T cell receptor beta chain sequence. This same CDR3 is encoded by further DNA sequences in the sample. The data were taken from a study of cytomegalovirus exposure and HLA in healthy donors. PCR primers comprised 60 Vbeta and 13 Jbeta primers. How the authors handled the data: There were around 80 million unique TCR beta chains by a later count, and around 10 million of them were shared. Only in-frame clones appear in the TCRdb table, and some are missing; sequencing was by immunoSEQ multiplex PCR. D and trimming come from the DNA, and the V and J calls and clone size come from that table. Found here are approximately 150,000 clones, around 78% of them singletons; the top ten hold roughly 7%. The TCR was taken from a woman aged 40-49 years in good health and CMV-seropositive. Input material: PBMCs.

For the CDR3, the DNA is TGTGCCAGCAGCCCCAGTGGCGGGAGCACAGATACGCAGTATTTT. Its protein is CASSPSGGSTDTQYF. The V call is TRBV7-9, the J call TRBJ2-3; D is perhaps TRBD2 (5 bases). The V end lost 5 bases, the J end lost 0 bases, and 12 bases lay between the germline ends. This CDR3 has 15 amino acids. Germline-derived CDR1 and CDR2 are SEHNR and FQNEAQ (reference sequence).